This TCR beta chain was profiled in a study of T cells after yellow fever vaccination. Findings and caveats of the study: Post-booster reappearance was seen for most primary-vaccination clones (about 96% CD4, around 88% CD8).

TCRdb re-called the 5' RACE reads with MiXCR, one entry per CDR3 protein. Of some 250,000 distinct CDR3 sequences listed, approximately 3.5% are singletons. As concerns this clonotype: Its antigen is unidentified.

This specimen was PBMCs, taken 15 days after the yellow fever booster vaccination. The clonotype comes from a young man who received the YFV17D yellow fever vaccine.

The CDR3 protein is CASSYSRGETQYF. CDR3 nucleotides: TGTGCCAGCAGTTACTCCCGTGGGGAGACCCAGTACTTC. The chain uses TRBV6-6 and TRBJ2-5; no definite D call. In germline, CDR1 is MNHNY, CDR2 SVGAGI (reference sequence). Trimming cost V 0 bases and J 5 bases, with 7 bases left between them. The CDR3 is made up of 13 amino acids.